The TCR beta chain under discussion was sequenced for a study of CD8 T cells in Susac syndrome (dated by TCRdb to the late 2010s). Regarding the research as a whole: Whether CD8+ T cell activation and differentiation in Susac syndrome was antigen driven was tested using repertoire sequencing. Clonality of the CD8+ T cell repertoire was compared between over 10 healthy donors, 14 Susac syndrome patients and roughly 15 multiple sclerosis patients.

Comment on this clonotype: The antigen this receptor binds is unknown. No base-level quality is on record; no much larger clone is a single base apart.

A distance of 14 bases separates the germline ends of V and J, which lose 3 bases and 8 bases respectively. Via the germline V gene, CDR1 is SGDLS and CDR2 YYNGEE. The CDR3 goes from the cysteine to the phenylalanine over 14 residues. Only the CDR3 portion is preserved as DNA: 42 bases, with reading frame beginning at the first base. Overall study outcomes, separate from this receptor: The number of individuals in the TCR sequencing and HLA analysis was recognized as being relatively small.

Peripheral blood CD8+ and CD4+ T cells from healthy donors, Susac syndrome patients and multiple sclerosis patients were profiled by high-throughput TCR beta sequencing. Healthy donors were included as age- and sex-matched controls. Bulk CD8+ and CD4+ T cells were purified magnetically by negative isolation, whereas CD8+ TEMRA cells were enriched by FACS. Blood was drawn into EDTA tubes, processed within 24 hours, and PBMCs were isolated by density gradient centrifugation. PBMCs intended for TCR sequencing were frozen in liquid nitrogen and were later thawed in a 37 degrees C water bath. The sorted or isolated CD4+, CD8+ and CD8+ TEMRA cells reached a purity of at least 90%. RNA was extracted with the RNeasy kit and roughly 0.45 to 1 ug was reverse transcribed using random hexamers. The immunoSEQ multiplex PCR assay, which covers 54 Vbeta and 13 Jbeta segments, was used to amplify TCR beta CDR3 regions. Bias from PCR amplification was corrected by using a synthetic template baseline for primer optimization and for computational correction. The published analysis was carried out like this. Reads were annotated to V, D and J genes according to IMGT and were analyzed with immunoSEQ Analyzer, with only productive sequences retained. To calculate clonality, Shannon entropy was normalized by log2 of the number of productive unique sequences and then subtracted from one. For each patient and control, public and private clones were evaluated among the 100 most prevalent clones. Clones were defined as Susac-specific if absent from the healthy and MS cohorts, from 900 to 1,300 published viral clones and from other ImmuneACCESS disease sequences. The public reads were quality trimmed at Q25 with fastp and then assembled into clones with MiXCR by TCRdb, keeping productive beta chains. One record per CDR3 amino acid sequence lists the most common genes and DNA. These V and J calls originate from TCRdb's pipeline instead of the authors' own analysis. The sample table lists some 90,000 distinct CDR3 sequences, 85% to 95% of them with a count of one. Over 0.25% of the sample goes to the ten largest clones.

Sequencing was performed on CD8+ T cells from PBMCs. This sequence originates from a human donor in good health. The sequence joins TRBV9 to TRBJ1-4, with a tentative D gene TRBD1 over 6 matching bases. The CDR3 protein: CASSGTGTKEKLFF. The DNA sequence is TGTGCCAGCAGCGGCACCGGGACAAAAGAAAAACTGTTTTTT.